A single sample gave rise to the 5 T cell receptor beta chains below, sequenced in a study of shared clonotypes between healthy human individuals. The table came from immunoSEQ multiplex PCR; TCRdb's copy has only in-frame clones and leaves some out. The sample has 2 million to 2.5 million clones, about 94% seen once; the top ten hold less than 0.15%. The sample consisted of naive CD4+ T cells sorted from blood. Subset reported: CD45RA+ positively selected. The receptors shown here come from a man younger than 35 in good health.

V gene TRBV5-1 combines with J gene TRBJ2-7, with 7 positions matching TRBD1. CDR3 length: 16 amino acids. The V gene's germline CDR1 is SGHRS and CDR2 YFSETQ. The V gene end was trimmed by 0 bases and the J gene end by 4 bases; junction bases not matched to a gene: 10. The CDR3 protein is CASSLGARGSVYEQYF. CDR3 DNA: TGCGCCAGCAGCTTGGGTGCCAGGGGGTCTGTGTACGAGCAGTACTTC.

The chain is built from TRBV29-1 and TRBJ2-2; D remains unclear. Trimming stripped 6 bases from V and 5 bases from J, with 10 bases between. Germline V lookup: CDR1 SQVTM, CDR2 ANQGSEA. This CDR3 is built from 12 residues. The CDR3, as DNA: TGCAGCGTCGGAAGGAGAACCGGGGAGCTGTTTTTT. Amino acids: CSVGRRTGELFF.

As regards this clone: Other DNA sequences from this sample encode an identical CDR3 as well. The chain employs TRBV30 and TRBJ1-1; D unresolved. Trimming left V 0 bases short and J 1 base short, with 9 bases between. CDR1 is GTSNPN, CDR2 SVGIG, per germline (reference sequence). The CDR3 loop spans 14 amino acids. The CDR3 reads CAWSVSRANTEAFF. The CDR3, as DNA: TGTGCCTGGAGTGTAAGTAGGGCGAACACTGAAGCTTTCTTT.

The CDR3 coding sequence is TGTGCCATCAGTGAAAACGACAGGGTCACAGATACGCAGTATTTT. Translation gives CAISENDRVTDTQYF. This chain uses TRBV10-3 with TRBJ2-3, with 7 nucleotides matching TRBD1. The CDR3 is 15 amino acids. Germline trimming cut 3 bases from V and 2 bases from J; bases unmatched to any gene: 5. Germline V gene sequence: CDR1 ENHRY, CDR2 SYGVKD.

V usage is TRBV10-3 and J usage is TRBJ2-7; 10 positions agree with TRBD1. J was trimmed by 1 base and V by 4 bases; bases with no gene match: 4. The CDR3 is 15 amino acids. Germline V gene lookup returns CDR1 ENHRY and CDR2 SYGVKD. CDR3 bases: TGTGCCATCAGTGCCCCGGGACAGGGGTCCTACGAGCAGTACTTC. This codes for CAISAPGQGSYEQYF.